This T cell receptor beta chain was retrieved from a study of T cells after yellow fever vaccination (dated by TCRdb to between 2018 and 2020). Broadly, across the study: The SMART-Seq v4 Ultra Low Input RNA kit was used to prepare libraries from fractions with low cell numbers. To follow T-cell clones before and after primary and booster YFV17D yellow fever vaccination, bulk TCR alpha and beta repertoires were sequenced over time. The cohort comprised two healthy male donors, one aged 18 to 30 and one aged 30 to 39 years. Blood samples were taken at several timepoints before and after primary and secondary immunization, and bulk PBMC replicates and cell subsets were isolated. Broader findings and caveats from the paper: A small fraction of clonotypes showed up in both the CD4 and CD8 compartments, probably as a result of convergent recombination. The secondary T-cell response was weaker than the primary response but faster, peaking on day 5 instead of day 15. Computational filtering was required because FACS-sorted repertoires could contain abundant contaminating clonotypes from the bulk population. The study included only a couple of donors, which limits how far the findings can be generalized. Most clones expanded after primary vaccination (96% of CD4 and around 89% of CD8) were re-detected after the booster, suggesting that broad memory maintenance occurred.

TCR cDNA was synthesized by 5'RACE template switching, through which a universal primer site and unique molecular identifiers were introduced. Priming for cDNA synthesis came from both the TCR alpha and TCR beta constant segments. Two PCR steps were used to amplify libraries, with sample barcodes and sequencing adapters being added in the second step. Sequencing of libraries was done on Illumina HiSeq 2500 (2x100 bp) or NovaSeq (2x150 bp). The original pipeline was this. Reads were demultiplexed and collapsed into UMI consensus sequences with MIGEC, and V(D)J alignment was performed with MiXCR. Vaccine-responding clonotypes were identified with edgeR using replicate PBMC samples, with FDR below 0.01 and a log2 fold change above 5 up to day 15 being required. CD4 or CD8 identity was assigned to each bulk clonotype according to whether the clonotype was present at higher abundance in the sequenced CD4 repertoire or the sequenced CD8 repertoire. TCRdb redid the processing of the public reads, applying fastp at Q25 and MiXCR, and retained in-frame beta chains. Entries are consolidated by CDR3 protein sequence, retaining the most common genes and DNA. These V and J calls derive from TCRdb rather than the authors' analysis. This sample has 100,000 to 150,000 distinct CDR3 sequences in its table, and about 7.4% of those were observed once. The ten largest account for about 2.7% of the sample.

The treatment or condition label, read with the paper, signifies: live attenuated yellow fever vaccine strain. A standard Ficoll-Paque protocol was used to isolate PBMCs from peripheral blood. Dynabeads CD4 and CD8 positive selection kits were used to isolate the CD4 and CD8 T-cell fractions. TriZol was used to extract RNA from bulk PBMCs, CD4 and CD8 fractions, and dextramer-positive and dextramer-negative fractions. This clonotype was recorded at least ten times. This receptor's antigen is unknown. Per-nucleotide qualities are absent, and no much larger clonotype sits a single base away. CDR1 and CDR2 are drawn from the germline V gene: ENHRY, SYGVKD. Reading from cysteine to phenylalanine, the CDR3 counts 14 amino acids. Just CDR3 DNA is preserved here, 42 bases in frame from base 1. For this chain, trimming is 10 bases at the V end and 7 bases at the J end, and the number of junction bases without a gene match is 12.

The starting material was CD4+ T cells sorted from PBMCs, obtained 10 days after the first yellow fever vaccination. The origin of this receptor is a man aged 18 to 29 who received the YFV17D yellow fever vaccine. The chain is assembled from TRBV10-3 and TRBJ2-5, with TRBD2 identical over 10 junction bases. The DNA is TGTGCCACCGGGACTAGCGAAGGGGAAGGGACCCAGTACTTC. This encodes CATGTSEGEGTQYF.